A selection of T cell receptor beta chains follows, all from one sample in a study of shared clonotypes between healthy human individuals. Assay: immunoSEQ multiplex PCR; the TCRdb copy retains only in-frame clones and omits some. Of over 850,000 clones listed, 78% were seen once; the top ten hold 0.6% to 0.7%. Material: memory CD4+ T cells from PBMCs. The source is a man aged 18 to 35 in good health. Some clones in this sample may be carry-over from other donors' samples. Both conserved end residues are part of each CDR3. A D gene is named only where the DNA matches it firmly. A clone size is listed for some rows: how often the clone was seen (once, few, many), or a class if it is expanded.

V	J	D	size	CDR3	DNA
TRBV2	TRBJ2-7	.	once	CASGRGGGAYEQYF	TGTGCCAGCGGGCGTGGCGGTGGCGCGTACGAGCAGTACTTC
TRBV29-1	TRBJ2-7	TRBD2	.	CSVAPRLAGTYEQYF	TGCAGCGTCGCCCCCCGGCTAGCGGGAACCTACGAGCAGTACTTC
TRBV7-3	TRBJ2-1	.	.	CASSLQGGTYNEQFF	TGTGCCAGCAGCTTGCAGGGCGGGACCTACAATGAGCAGTTCTTC
TRBV29-1	TRBJ2-2	.	.	CSVEVGSGNTGELFF	TGCAGCGTTGAAGTGGGTAGCGGAAACACCGGGGAGCTGTTTTTT
TRBV30	TRBJ2-1	TRBD2	.	CAWSTRGTSGRRYKNEQFF	TGTGCCTGGAGTACCCGGGGGACTAGCGGGAGGAGGTATAAGAATGAGCAGTTCTTC
TRBV7-2	TRBJ2-1	.	.	CASSLESGGEQFF	TGTGCCAGCAGCTTAGAATCAGGAGGGGAGCAGTTCTTC
TRBV6-5	TRBJ2-6	TRBD1	many	CASRTGGSGANVLTF	TGTGCCAGCAGAACAGGGGGCTCTGGGGCCAACGTCCTGACTTTC
TRBV10-3	TRBJ2-1	TRBD2	.	CAILSSSGSYNEQFF	TGTGCCATCCTTTCATCTAGCGGGAGTTACAATGAGCAGTTCTTC
TRBV28	TRBJ2-7	.	.	CASSLISGLSEQYF	TGTGCCAGCAGTTTAATCTCAGGGTTGAGCGAGCAGTACTTC
TRBV2	TRBJ1-1	.	few	CASSMGTEAFF	TGTGCCAGCTCGATGGGCACTGAAGCTTTCTTT
TRBV28	TRBJ2-3	.	.	CASSINTDTQYF	TGTGCCAGCAGTATAAATACAGATACGCAGTATTTT
TRBV27	TRBJ2-7	TRBD1	once	CASSLGQGTTYEQYF	TGTGCCAGCAGTTTGGGACAGGGCACGACCTACGAGCAGTACTTC
TRBV28	TRBJ1-4	.	.	CASTRVLNEKLFF	TGTGCCAGCACCCGGGTTCTTAATGAAAAACTGTTTTTT
TRBV18	TRBJ2-7	.	.	CASSPVAGSATEQYF	TGTGCCAGCTCGCCCGTTGCCGGATCCGCCACCGAGCAGTACTTC
TRBV6-6	TRBJ2-7	.	.	CASSYRDGAYEQYF	TGTGCCAGCAGCTATAGGGACGGGGCCTACGAGCAGTACTTC
TRBV19	TRBJ2-1	.	.	CASSIRTVNEQFF	TGTGCCAGTAGTATTCGGACAGTCAATGAGCAGTTCTTC
TRBV12-5	TRBJ2-2	.	once	CASVSPGGELFF	TGTGCTAGTGTTTCCCCTGGCGGGGAGCTGTTTTTT
TRBV7-9	TRBJ2-7	.	few	CASSSPLVRGTAHLYEQYF	TGTGCCAGCAGCTCCCCCCTGGTTCGGGGGACGGCTCACCTCTACGAGCAGTACTTC
TRBV18	TRBJ2-7	.	.	CASSPSHQSSYEQYF	TGTGCCAGCTCACCATCCCACCAGAGCTCCTACGAGCAGTACTTC
TRBV5-4	TRBJ2-5	.	.	CASRFRWAAESGETQYF	TGTGCCAGCAGATTCCGCTGGGCGGCGGAGAGTGGAGAGACCCAGTACTTC
TRBV2	TRBJ2-7	TRBD2	.	CASSGRRLAESYEQYF	TGTGCCAGCAGTGGCCGGCGACTAGCGGAGTCCTACGAGCAGTACTTC
TRBV12-2	TRBJ2-4	.	.	CASRPRLGVPVWNIQYF	TGTGCAAGTCGCCCTCGACTAGGAGTCCCAGTTTGGAACATTCAGTACTTC
TRBV30	TRBJ2-3	.	.	CAWSRAPDTQYF	TGTGCCTGGAGTAGGGCACCCGATACGCAGTATTTT
TRBV27	TRBJ2-3	TRBD1	.	CASSRHRGRDLTDTQYF	TGTGCCAGCAGCCGCCACAGGGGGCGAGACCTCACAGATACGCAGTATTTT
TRBV5-4	TRBJ1-4	TRBD1	.	CASSHRQGGDEKLFF	TGTGCCAGCAGCCACCGACAGGGAGGCGATGAAAAACTGTTTTTT
TRBV5-1	TRBJ2-2	.	.	CASSQSQTAGELFF	TGCGCCAGCAGCCAATCCCAAACAGCCGGGGAGCTGTTTTTT
TRBV7-2	TRBJ2-4	TRBD2	.	CASSAPGLERAKNIQYF	TGTGCCAGCAGCGCTCCGGGACTAGAAAGAGCCAAAAACATTCAGTACTTC